The T cell receptor (beta chain) under discussion was sequenced for a study of blood T cells in healthy people across ages. With a J-beta primer mix and a sample-barcoded 5' primer, a second PCR ran roughly 7 to 11 cycles. TCRdb re-called the 5' RACE reads with MiXCR, one entry per CDR3 protein. The sample shows 1.8 million or so distinct CDR3 sequences, 30% to 40% of them seen only once. The CDR3 extends over 15 amino acids. The ends were cut back, 1 base at V and 2 bases at J, with 12 bases in the middle. The germline V gene has CDR1 LGHNA and CDR2 YNFKEQ. Source material: blood. The chain recombines TRBV4-2 with TRBJ2-7, with D uncertain. This receptor was identified in a human donor in good health. The CDR3 loop is CASSQVSGVAYEQYF. The CDR3 nucleotides are TGTGCCAGCAGCCAAGTCTCAGGCGTAGCCTACGAGCAGTACTTC.